Presented here are 17 T cell receptor beta chains from one specimen sequenced in a study of blood T cell repertoires in COVID-19. Profiling relied on immunoSEQ multiplex PCR, and the TCRdb table lists in-frame clones only, not all of them. The sample consists of fewer than 350,000 clones, roughly 87% of them appearing once. Sequences were obtained from PBMCs or T cells enriched from blood (not recorded which). The receptors were gathered from a woman in her thirties who had recovered from COVID-19.

This sequence joins TRBV29-1 and TRBJ2-7, with D perhaps matching TRBD2 (5 bases). CDR1 and CDR2 (germline): SQVTM, ANQGSEA. Trimming left V 5 bases short and J 4 bases short, with 18 bases between. CDR3 length: 14 amino acids. This chain's CDR3 is CSVMITTRWYEQYF. DNA for the CDR3: TGCAGCGTTATGATAACCACTAGGTGGTACGAGCAGTACTTC.

As DNA, the CDR3 is TGTGCCAGCAGTTTACTGGGCCAGAACACTGAAGCTTTCTTT. Translating it yields CASSLLGQNTEAFF. The chain recombines TRBV28 with TRBJ1-1; the D is unclear. The V gene's germline CDR1 is MDHEN and CDR2 SYDVKM. This CDR3 comprises 14 residues. V lost 2 bases and J lost 1, with 8 bases in between.

In this sample, this clone turned up a few times. This rearrangement joins TRBV28 to TRBJ1-2; a weak D match, TRBD1 (5 bases). The CDR3 has 15 amino acids. CDR1 is MDHEN, CDR2 SYDVKM, per germline. Trimming took 2 bases from V and 7 from J, leaving 17 bases between them. The CDR3: CASSLAGSPWGGYTF. The CDR3 coding sequence is TGTGCCAGCAGTTTAGCAGGGTCACCATGGGGTGGCTACACCTTC.

The rearrangement links TRBV11-2 to TRBJ1-2; D gene uncertain. In germline, CDR1 is SGHAT, CDR2 FQNNGV. This CDR3 contains 14 residues. V lost 0 bases, J lost 8 bases, and 13 bases lay in between. The CDR3 protein is CASSLEGAAGGYTF. CDR3 coding DNA: TGTGCCAGCAGCTTAGAGGGTGCGGCTGGAGGCTACACCTTC. Together with reference TRBV11-2 and TRBJ1-2, the CDR3 gives the full variable domain: EAGVAQSPRYKIIEKRQSVAFWCNPISGHATLYWYQQILGQGPKLLIQFQNNGVVDDSQLPKDRFSAERLKGVDSTLKIQPAKLEDSAVYLCASSLEGAAGGYTFGSGTRLTVV.

CDR3 in amino acids: CASTWGGSPLHF. The CDR3 nucleotides read TGTGCCAGCACCTGGGGGGGTTCACCCCTCCACTTT. This chain uses TRBV7-2 with TRBJ1-6; weak D call: TRBD1 (5 bases). This CDR3 region has 12 residues. The ends were cut back, 7 bases at V and 9 bases at J, with 10 bases in the middle. Germline lookup yields CDR1 SGHTA and CDR2 FQGNSA. Full variable domain (remainder filled in from reference TRBV7-2 and TRBJ1-6): GAGVSQSPSNKVTEKGKDVELRCDPISGHTALYWYRQSLGQGLEFLIYFQGNSAPDKSGLPSDRFSAERTGGSVSTLTIQRTQQEDSAVYLCASTWGGSPLHFGNGTRLTVT.

V usage is TRBV2 and J usage is TRBJ2-7, with a possible D match to TRBD2 (6 bases). CDR3 length: 15 residues. CDR1 and CDR2 (germline): SNHLY, FYNNEI. With 4 bases removed from V and 1 base from J, the gap between germline ends came to 14 bases. CDR3 DNA: TGTGCCAGCAGTGTTGAGGTTGGGGGGTCCTACGAGCAGTACTTC. This codes for CASSVEVGGSYEQYF.

V gene TRBV11-3 combines with J gene TRBJ1-2, with TRBD1 matching over 9 bases. Germline values: CDR1 SGHNT, CDR2 YENEEA. V lost 5 bases, J lost 6 bases, and 1 base stayed unmatched. This CDR3 has 12 amino acids. The CDR3 region is CASSTGGDGYTF. The DNA of the CDR3 is TGTGCCAGCAGCACAGGGGGCGATGGCTACACCTTC.

The rearrangement joins TRBV5-1 to TRBJ2-3; the match to TRBD2 covers 9 bases. CDR3 length: 18 residues. Germline V lookup: CDR1 SGHRS, CDR2 YFSETQ. Trimming at V came to 2 bases and at J to 4 bases, leaving 14 bases not matched to a gene. CDR3 in amino acids: CASSFSRREGPHSDTQYF. The CDR3 region has the DNA TGCGCCAGCAGCTTTTCTCGGCGGGAGGGCCCCCACTCAGATACGCAGTATTTT.

The chain recombines TRBV5-1 with TRBJ1-6, with D possibly matching TRBD1 (5 bases). Trimming took off 4 bases at V and 4 bases at J, with 12 bases between the two ends. Germline V gene lookup returns CDR1 SGHRS and CDR2 YFSETQ. CDR3 length equals 15 residues. The DNA of the CDR3 is TGCGCCAGCAGCGGGGCGGGGATTTATAATTCACCCCTCCACTTT. Translation gives CASSGAGIYNSPLHF.

This clone was picked up one time. The chain couples TRBV27 to TRBJ2-7; D possibly corresponds to TRBD2 (6 bases). The CDR3 is made up of 13 amino acids. The V gene lost 6 bases and the J gene lost 3 bases, with 12 bases spanning the gap. Germline values: CDR1 MNHEY, CDR2 SMNVEV (reference sequence). The CDR3 DNA reads as TGTGCCAGCAGGGGGGGTTTCGGCTACGAGCAGTACTTC. It yields the protein CASRGGFGYEQYF.

This rearrangement joins TRBV27 to TRBJ2-1, with D hard to call. From germline, CDR1 is MNHEY and CDR2 SMNVEV (reference sequence). The V and J ends lost 5 bases and 2 bases respectively, with 19 bases between them. The CDR3 extends over 17 amino acids. The CDR3 here is CASSPHNSPSPYNEQFF. In DNA form, the CDR3 reads TGTGCCAGCAGTCCGCACAACAGCCCATCGCCCTACAATGAGCAGTTCTTC.

For the CDR3, the DNA is TGTGCCAGCAGCAAAGAGACTAGCGGCACGCTTTCTACTCGGGCAGATACGCAGTATTTT. This encodes CASSKETSGTLSTRADTQYF. The chain employs TRBV21-1 and TRBJ2-3; the table's TRBD2 call for D was not verified on the DNA. TRBV21-1 corresponds to a pseudogene. This CDR3 has 20 amino acids.

The chain recombines TRBV28 with TRBJ2-1, with 9 bases lining up with TRBD2. CDR1 and CDR2 (germline): MDHEN, SYDVKM. V lost 8 bases, J lost 8 bases, and 13 bases stayed unmatched. CDR3 length: 15 residues. Written as DNA, the CDR3 is TGTGCCAGCGCGGGCGCGGGAGGGCCAGGCGATGAGCAGTTCTTC. Protein: CASAGAGGPGDEQFF.

This chain links TRBV28 with TRBJ1-2; 8 bases fit TRBD1. Losses at the gene ends were 6 bases for V and 8 bases for J; bases not matched to a gene: 11. This CDR3 contains 14 residues. Per germline, CDR1 MDHEN and CDR2 SYDVKM. The CDR3, as DNA: TGTGCCAGCAGCTCACAGGGGGTCAGGAGGGGCTACACCTTC. Translation gives CASSSQGVRRGYTF.

This rearrangement joins TRBV14 to TRBJ1-2; a possible D gene is TRBD1 (6 bases). From germline, CDR1 is SGHDN and CDR2 FVKESK. The CDR3 extends over 14 amino acids. V lost 3 bases and J 8 bases, leaving 16 bases between the germline ends. CDR3 region: CASSHADRRGGYTF. The CDR3, as DNA: TGTGCCAGCAGCCACGCCGACAGGAGAGGAGGCTACACCTTC. The whole variable domain, remainder taken from reference TRBV14 and TRBJ1-2, is EAGVTQFPSHSVIEKGQTVTLRCDPISGHDNLYWYRRVMGKEIKFLLHFVKESKQDESGMPNNRFLAERTGGTYSTLKVQPAELEDSGVYFCASSHADRRGGYTFGSGTRLTVV.

The rearrangement joins TRBV6-5 to TRBJ1-1; 7 bases are shared with TRBD1. CDR1 MNHEY and CDR2 SVGAGI come from the germline V gene. Germline trimming cut 3 bases from V and 2 bases from J; bases unmatched to any gene: 3. The CDR3 covers 14 residues. CDR3 region: CASSYTGVNTEAFF. CDR3 DNA sequence: TGTGCCAGCAGTTATACAGGGGTCAACACTGAAGCTTTCTTT.

This clone was detected a few times. The chain joins TRBV5-1 to TRBJ1-2; possibly TRBD1 for D (5 bases). Germline V gives CDR1 SGHRS, CDR2 YFSETQ. This CDR3 comprises 15 residues. V lost 4 bases and J 3 bases, leaving 16 bases between the germline ends. As DNA, the CDR3 is TGCGCCAGCAGCCTCGGGACTTCGGAGGACTATGGCTACACCTTC. Protein: CASSLGTSEDYGYTF.